The rows below give T cell receptor beta chains drawn from one sample of a study of vaccination and CD4 T cells after COVID-19. TCRdb re-called the PCR reads with MiXCR, one entry per CDR3 protein. Of under 15,000 distinct CDR3 sequences in the sample, less than 80% are singletons; the top ten hold 7.1%. The antigens these receptors bind are not known. The source was CD4+ T cells from blood, cultured in vitro, collected before SARS-CoV-2 vaccination. The origin of the receptors is a human donor who had recovered from COVID-19. The CDR3 runs from the conserved cysteine through the conserved F or W.

TRBJ1-1,TRBV20-1,CSARDSLNTEAFF
TRBJ1-1,TRBV6-1,CASRTNRGFSEAFF
TRBJ1-5,TRBV2,CASRSTDYSNQPQHF
TRBJ1-2,TRBV11-2,CASQPGEDYGYTF
TRBJ2-7,TRBV6-5,CASSSRGRSDEQYF
TRBJ2-5,TRBV29-1,CSVAGTSVKVVGETQYF
TRBJ1-2,TRBV27,CASSSRSSGTPVGYGYTF
TRBJ1-1,TRBV25-1,CASSDQTTQEAFF
TRBJ1-5,TRBV5-4,CASSLDRGVGQPQHF
TRBJ2-5,TRBV20-1,CSARGASAQETQYF
TRBJ1-2,TRBV28,CASRRRLQGNGYTF
TRBJ1-1,TRBV6-1,CASSARTADTEAFF
TRBJ2-3,TRBV20-1,CSAPGVSTDTQYF
TRBJ2-5,TRBV7-2,CASSLFRETQYF
TRBJ1-1,TRBV6-5,CASSYSIRSPTNTEAFF
TRBJ1-2,TRBV2,CASLRDRSSGGYTF
TRBJ2-7,TRBV6-2/TRBV6-3,CASSRPGTSGVYEQYF